Sequencing of this TCR beta chain was carried out in a study of regulatory T cells in long-lasting Graves disease. This clonotype was seen ten or more times. V lost 2 bases to trimming and J lost 8 bases; unmatched junction nucleotides: 9. Per germline, CDR1 SNHLY and CDR2 FYNNEI. The CDR3 runs to 15 residues. Noted time point: newly diagnosed GD, antithyroid drugs for less than 3 months. Generation of the TCR library employed RNA extracted from PBMCs. Construction of the TCR beta libraries employed iRepertoire HTBI primers in conjunction with Arm-PCR of CDR3 regions. MiXCR was run by TCRdb on the multiplex PCR reads, yielding one entry per CDR3 protein. The sample gives around 500,000 distinct CDR3 sequences, about 16% of which show up once; 20% to 25% is in the top ten. These same records also appear under a second study, on T cells in Graves' hyperthyroidism and ophthalmopathy. This second study says: The study used the HTBI primer set for a first-round RT-PCR of the TCR CDR3. Blood also held most thyroid clonotypes expanded beyond 0.001.

Source: peripheral blood mononuclear cells (PBMCs), taken at new diagnosis, from a patient treated with antithyroid drugs. The source is a woman between 40 and 65 years old with Graves disease. The chain employs TRBV2 and TRBJ2-1; 7 positions agree with TRBD1. This chain's CDR3 is CASSESNGQADEQFF. CDR3 DNA sequence: TGTGCCAGCAGTGAATCTAATGGACAGGCGGATGAGCAGTTCTTC.